A selection of T cell receptor beta chains follows, all from one sample in a study of cytomegalovirus exposure and HLA in healthy donors. Generated by immunoSEQ multiplex PCR, the TCRdb table keeps only in-frame clones and is missing some. The table shows under 250,000 clones, with around 83% occurring only once. The sample consisted of PBMCs. The receptors originated from a woman in her fifties or sixties in good health and CMV-seropositive. Both conserved end residues are part of each CDR3. The order of the fields is D gene, CDR3 length, J gene, V gene, clone size, CDR3 DNA, CDR3 protein. A D gene is named only where the DNA matches it firmly. The size of a clone is reported for some rows only, either as once, few or many, or as a class for expanded clones.

TRBD1 15 TRBJ1-4 TRBV4-1 - TGCGCCAGCAGCGGACAGGGGGCCGGTAATGAAAAACTGTTTTTT CASSGQGAGNEKLFF
- 17 TRBJ1-6 TRBV4-1 - TGCGCCAGCAGCCAACCAACAGGGTACTTCTATAATTCACCCCTCCACTTT CASSQPTGYFYNSPLHF
- 11 TRBJ1-1 TRBV6-6 - TGTGCCACGGGGGGCGACACTGAAGCTTTCTTT CATGGDTEAFF
- 14 TRBJ2-5 TRBV18 - TGTGCCAGCTCACTAAGACAGGTCTCTGAGACCCAGTACTTC CASSLRQVSETQYF
- 14 TRBJ1-2 TRBV19 - TGTGCCAGTAGTCTAACAGGACGGTCCTATGGCTACACCTTC CASSLTGRSYGYTF
TRBD1 14 TRBJ2-7 TRBV5-4 few TGTGCCAGCAGCTCCCGGGACAGGAGGGACGAGCAGTACTTC CASSSRDRRDEQYF
- 15 TRBJ2-5 TRBV13 - TGTGCCAGCAGCACAGGGTCGCGGCGACAAGAGACCCAGTACTTC CASSTGSRRQETQYF
TRBD2 15 TRBJ2-2 TRBV10-3 - TGTGCCACCAAGCGGGGGGGGGAAAACACCGGGGAGCTGTTTTTT CATKRGGENTGELFF
TRBD1 13 TRBJ2-1 TRBV5-8 - TGTGCCAGCAGCTCGGACAGGGTATATGAGCAGTTCTTC CASSSDRVYEQFF
- 14 TRBJ1-5 TRBV4-1 - TGCGCCAGCAGCCAATTTGCGGGGGGTCAGCCCCAGCATTTT CASSQFAGGQPQHF
TRBD1 16 TRBJ1-1 TRBV19 - TGTGCCAGTAGTCGAATCAGGGGGCTAGGGAACACTGAAGCTTTCTTT CASSRIRGLGNTEAFF
- 15 TRBJ1-1 TRBV28 - TGTGCCAGCAGTCCTTCGGGGACAACAGGGCCTGAAGCTTTCTTT CASSPSGTTGPEAFF
TRBD2 17 TRBJ2-3 TRBV4-1 once TGCGCCAGCAGCCAAACGTGGGGGGGACCGAGCACAGATACGCAGTATTTT CASSQTWGGPSTDTQYF